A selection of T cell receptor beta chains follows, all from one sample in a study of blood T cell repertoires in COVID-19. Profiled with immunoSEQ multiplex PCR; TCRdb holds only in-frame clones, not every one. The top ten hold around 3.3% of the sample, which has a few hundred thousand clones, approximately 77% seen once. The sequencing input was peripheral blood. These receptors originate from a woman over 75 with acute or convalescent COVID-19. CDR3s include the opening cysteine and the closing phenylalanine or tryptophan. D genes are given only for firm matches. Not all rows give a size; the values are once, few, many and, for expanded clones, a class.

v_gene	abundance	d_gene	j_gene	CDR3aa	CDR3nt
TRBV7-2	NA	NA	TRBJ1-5	CASSLTYDSNQPQHF	TGTGCCAGCAGCCTGACTTACGATAGCAATCAGCCCCAGCATTTT
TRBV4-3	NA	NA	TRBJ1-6	CASSQESSSYNSPLHF	TGCGCCAGCAGCCAAGAATCCAGCTCCTATAATTCACCCCTCCACTTT
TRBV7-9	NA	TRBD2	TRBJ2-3	CASSLIRTSGGSTDTQYF	TGTGCCAGCAGCCTTATTCGGACTAGCGGGGGGAGCACAGATACGCAGTATTTT
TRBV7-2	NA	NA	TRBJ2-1	CASSLQGTAFTFEQFF	TGTGCCAGCAGCCTCCAGGGGACGGCATTCACTTTCGAGCAGTTCTTC
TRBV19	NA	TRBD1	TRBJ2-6	CASSSWDSLSGANVLTF	TGTGCCAGTAGTTCGTGGGACAGCCTCTCTGGGGCCAACGTCCTGACTTTC
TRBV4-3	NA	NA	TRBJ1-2	CASSPGDGTFGYTF	TGCGCCAGCAGCCCGGGAGACGGTACCTTTGGCTACACCTTC
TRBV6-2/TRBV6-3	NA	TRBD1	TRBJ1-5	CASSITGVGNQPQHF	TGTGCCAGCAGCATAACAGGGGTCGGCAATCAGCCCCAGCATTTT
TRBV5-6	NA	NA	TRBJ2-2	CASSKQGNTGELFF	TGTGCCAGCAGCAAACAGGGGAACACCGGGGAGCTGTTTTTT
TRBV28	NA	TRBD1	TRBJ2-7	CASRDTGGDTYEQYF	TGTGCCAGCAGAGATACAGGGGGAGATACCTACGAGCAGTACTTC
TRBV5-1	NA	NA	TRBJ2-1	CASSLGQAKYNEQFF	TGCGCCAGCAGCTTGGGGCAGGCGAAGTACAATGAGCAGTTCTTC
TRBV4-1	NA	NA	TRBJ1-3	CASSQDRYGRDTIYF	TGCGCCAGCAGCCAAGATCGGTACGGGAGGGACACCATATATTTT
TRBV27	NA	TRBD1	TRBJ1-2	CASSPDRAFYGYTF	TGTGCCAGCAGTCCCGACAGGGCCTTCTATGGCTACACCTTC
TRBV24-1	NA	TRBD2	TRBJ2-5	CATSARGLAGGQVGLQETQYF	TGTGCCACCAGTGCCCGAGGACTAGCGGGGGGCCAGGTCGGCCTCCAAGAGACCCAGTACTTC
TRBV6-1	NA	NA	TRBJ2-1	CASSEVEGEYNEQFF	TGTGCCAGCAGTGAAGTGGAGGGCGAGTACAATGAGCAGTTCTTC
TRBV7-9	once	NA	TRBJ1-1	CASSRTANTEAFF	TGTGCCAGCAGCCGGACAGCGAACACTGAAGCTTTCTTT
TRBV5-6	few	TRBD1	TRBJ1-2	CASSLTTGAGGYTF	TGTGCCAGCAGCTTGACTACAGGGGCTGGTGGCTACACCTTC
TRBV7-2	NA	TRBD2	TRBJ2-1	CASSLQSGGGLNNEQFF	TGTGCCAGCAGCTTACAGAGCGGGGGGGGCCTCAACAATGAGCAGTTCTTC
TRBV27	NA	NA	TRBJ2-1	CASSLSGGLEQFF	TGTGCCAGCAGTTTATCGGGGGGACTTGAGCAGTTCTTC
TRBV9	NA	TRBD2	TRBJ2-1	CASSERLAGGASYNEQFF	TGTGCCAGCAGCGAGAGACTAGCGGGGGGCGCGTCCTACAATGAGCAGTTCTTC
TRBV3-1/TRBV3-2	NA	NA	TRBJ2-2	CASWGQAGELFF	TGTGCCAGTTGGGGCCAAGCCGGGGAGCTGTTTTTT
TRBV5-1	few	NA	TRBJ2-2	CASSFDSNTGELFF	TGCGCCAGCAGCTTTGATAGTAACACCGGGGAGCTGTTTTTT
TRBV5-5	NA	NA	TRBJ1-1	CASSFNGRGRDTEAFF	TGTGCCAGCAGCTTCAATGGTCGGGGGAGGGACACTGAAGCTTTCTTT
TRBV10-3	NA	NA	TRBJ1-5	CAISEARVGQPQHF	TGTGCCATCAGTGAAGCCCGGGTCGGACAGCCCCAGCATTTT
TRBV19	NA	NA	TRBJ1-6	CASSPSIPNSPLHF	TGTGCCAGTAGTCCTAGTATCCCCAATTCACCCCTCCACTTT
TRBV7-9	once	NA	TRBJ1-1	CASSVVGVEAFF	TGTGCCAGCAGCGTAGTCGGGGTTGAAGCTTTCTTT
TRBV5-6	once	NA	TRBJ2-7	CASSRTEVYEQYF	TGTGCCAGCAGCCGGACAGAAGTCTACGAGCAGTACTTC
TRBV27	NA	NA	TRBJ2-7	CASSSRGVGPQYF	TGTGCCAGCAGTAGCAGGGGGGTGGGGCCGCAGTACTTC
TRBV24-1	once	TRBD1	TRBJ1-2	CATSDSPGQGVYGYTF	TGTGCCACCAGTGATTCACCGGGACAGGGTGTCTATGGCTACACCTTC
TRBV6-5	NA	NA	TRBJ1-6	CASSYSFRGNSPLHF	TGTGCCAGCAGTTACTCATTCAGGGGAAATTCACCCCTCCACTTT
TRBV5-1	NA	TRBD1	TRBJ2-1	CASSFQTGANEQFF	TGCGCCAGCAGCTTTCAGACAGGGGCCAATGAGCAGTTCTTC
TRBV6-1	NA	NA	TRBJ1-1	CASSERGGELEAFF	TGTGCCAGCAGTGAAAGGGGGGGCGAACTGGAAGCTTTCTTT
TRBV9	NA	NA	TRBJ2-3	CASSPRGSGADTQYF	TGTGCCAGCAGCCCCCGGGGTTCGGGTGCAGATACGCAGTATTTT
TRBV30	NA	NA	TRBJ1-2	CAWSVTGVGYTF	TGTGCCTGGAGTGTTACCGGGGTTGGCTACACCTTC
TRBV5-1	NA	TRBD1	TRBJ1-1	CASSLAGQGTEAFF	TGCGCCAGCAGCTTGGCTGGACAGGGCACTGAAGCTTTCTTT